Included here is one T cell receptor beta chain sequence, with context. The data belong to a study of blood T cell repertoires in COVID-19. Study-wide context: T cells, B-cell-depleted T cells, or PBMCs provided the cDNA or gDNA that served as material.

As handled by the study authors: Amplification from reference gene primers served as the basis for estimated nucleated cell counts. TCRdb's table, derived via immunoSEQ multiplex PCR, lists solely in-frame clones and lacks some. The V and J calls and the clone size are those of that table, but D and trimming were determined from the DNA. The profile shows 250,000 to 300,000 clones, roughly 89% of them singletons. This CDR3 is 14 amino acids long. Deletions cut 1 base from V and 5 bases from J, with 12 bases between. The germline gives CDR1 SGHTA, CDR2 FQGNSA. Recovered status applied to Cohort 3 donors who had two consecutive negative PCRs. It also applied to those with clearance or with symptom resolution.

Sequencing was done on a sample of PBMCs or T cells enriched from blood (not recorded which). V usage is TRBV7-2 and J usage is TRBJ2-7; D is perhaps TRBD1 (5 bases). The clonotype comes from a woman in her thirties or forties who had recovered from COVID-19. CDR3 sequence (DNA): TGTGCCAGCAGCTTAGTTACCCAGGGAAACGAGCAGTACTTC. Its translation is CASSLVTQGNEQYF.